These T cell receptor beta chains were read from a single sample in a study of cytomegalovirus exposure and HLA in healthy donors. Here immunoSEQ multiplex PCR was the method, and the copy in TCRdb shows in-frame clones only, minus some. The sample lists more than 110,000 clones; about 71% were seen once. The specimen was PBMCs. These receptors were obtained from a woman aged 55-70 years in good health and CMV-seropositive. Each CDR3 is given with its conserved first and last residue. D genes are given only for firm matches. Expanded clones get a size class; other rows say once, few or many, or leave the size out.

d_gene,abundance,v_gene,j_gene,CDR3nt,CDR3aa
-,-,TRBV6-1,TRBJ1-5,TGTGCCAGCAGTTCTGGGGGGTTGGGTCAGCCCCAGCATTTT,CASSSGGLGQPQHF
TRBD2,-,TRBV5-1,TRBJ2-5,TGCGCCAGCAGCCCAAACCTACTAGCGGGAGAAGAGACCCAGTACTTC,CASSPNLLAGEETQYF
-,-,TRBV20-1,TRBJ2-7,TGCAGTGCTATACTAGGGTCGGAGCAGTACTTC,CSAILGSEQYF
-,few,TRBV28,TRBJ1-2,TGTGCCAGCAGTTTAGTTTCAGCCGCCGGGGGGTATGGCTACACCTTC,CASSLVSAAGGYGYTF
TRBD1,-,TRBV14,TRBJ2-5,TGTGCCAGCAGCCTTAGGCGACCATCGACAGGGGCGGGAGAGACCCAGTACTTC,CASSLRRPSTGAGETQYF
-,-,TRBV28,TRBJ2-7,TGTGCCAGCAGCCGACAGCTCCCACCCTACGAGCAGTACTTC,CASSRQLPPYEQYF
TRBD1,-,TRBV13,TRBJ2-4,TGTGCCAGCAGCGTAAGTCCGGGACAGGGAAGAGTTGGGGCGAAAAACATTCAGTACTTC,CASSVSPGQGRVGAKNIQYF
-,-,TRBV4-1,TRBJ2-2,TGCGCCAGCAGCCACTGGACAACGAACACCGGGGAGCTGTTTTTT,CASSHWTTNTGELFF
-,-,TRBV6-6,TRBJ1-1,TGTGCCAGCGAGGGTGGGCGGTCCACTGAAGCTTTCTTT,CASEGGRSTEAFF
TRBD1,-,TRBV6-4,TRBJ2-7,TGTGCCAGCAGTGACAACTCGCGGGACAGGGGTCCAATACGAACCTACGAGCAGTACTTC,CASSDNSRDRGPIRTYEQYF
-,once,TRBV5-1,TRBJ2-3,TGCGCCAGCAGCTTTGGGAATAGCGGCAGCACAGATACGCAGTATTTT,CASSFGNSGSTDTQYF
-,-,TRBV5-1,TRBJ2-6,TGCGCCAGCATACACGGGAGCTCTGGGGCCAACGTCCTGACTTTC,CASIHGSSGANVLTF
TRBD1,-,TRBV5-1,TRBJ1-2,TGCGCCAGCAGCTCCCAGACAGGGGGCTATGGCTACACCTTC,CASSSQTGGYGYTF
-,-,TRBV27,TRBJ1-5,TGTGCCAGCAGTCCCAAACGACAGACTAGCAATCAGCCCCAGCATTTT,CASSPKRQTSNQPQHF
TRBD1,-,TRBV5-4,TRBJ1-2,TGTGCCAGCAGCTTGGCAACAGGGGATCGTCTCTATGGCTACACCTTC,CASSLATGDRLYGYTF
TRBD1,-,TRBV6-5,TRBJ1-1,TGTGCCAGCAGTTCAACCGGGACAGGGGACACTGAAGCTTTCTTT,CASSSTGTGDTEAFF
-,-,TRBV5-1,TRBJ2-5,TGCGCCAGCAGCTCTGGGTCTAGCGTCCAAGAGACCCAGTACTTC,CASSSGSSVQETQYF
TRBD1,-,TRBV5-6,TRBJ1-5,TGTGCCAGCAGCCAGGACAGGGGGCTGTCGGGACAGCCCCAGCATTTT,CASSQDRGLSGQPQHF
TRBD1,few,TRBV5-8,TRBJ2-5,TGTGCCAGCAGCTTCAAGGGACAGAAAGAGACCCAGTACTTC,CASSFKGQKETQYF
-,-,TRBV2,TRBJ2-2,TGTGCCAGCAGTGAGGAGGGGGCGAGCACCGGGGAGCTGTTTTTT,CASSEEGASTGELFF
-,-,TRBV19,TRBJ1-3,TGTGCCAGTAGTGACCAGGGGTCTGGAAACACCATATATTTT,CASSDQGSGNTIYF
TRBD2,-,TRBV27,TRBJ2-7,TGTGCCAGCAGGGGGGCGGGAGGCTTGTCCCACGAGCAGTACTTC,CASRGAGGLSHEQYF
-,-,TRBV5-4,TRBJ1-2,TGTGCCAGCAGCTTTGAGTCCTACTATGGCTACACCTTC,CASSFESYYGYTF
TRBD2,-,TRBV15,TRBJ2-2,TGTGCCACCAGCAGAGAGGGACTAGCAGCTAACACCGGGGAGCTGTTTTTT,CATSREGLAANTGELFF
-,few,TRBV5-4,TRBJ2-2,TGTGCCAGCAGCTTTGACAAGAACACCGGGGAGCTGTTTTTT,CASSFDKNTGELFF
-,few,TRBV5-4,TRBJ1-2,TGTGCCAGCAGCCCAGCAGGGTACCGCTATGGCTACACCTTC,CASSPAGYRYGYTF
-,once,TRBV27,TRBJ1-5,TGTGCCAGCAGTTCTCTTCATTCCGGTAATAGCAATCAGCCCCAGCATTTT,CASSSLHSGNSNQPQHF
TRBD1,-,TRBV7-3,TRBJ2-2,TGTGCCAGCACCCGGGGGACAGGCACTGGGGAGCTGTTTTTT,CASTRGTGTGELFF
-,-,TRBV28,TRBJ1-2,TGTGCCAGCAGTTTACGGAGTTACTATGGCTACACCTTC,CASSLRSYYGYTF
-,-,TRBV5-1,TRBJ2-7,TGCGCCAGTTCACTAGCAAGCCCGACCTTATCCTACGAGCAGTACTTC,CASSLASPTLSYEQYF
-,-,TRBV19,TRBJ2-7,TGTGCCAGTAGTGCCTCCCCCCGTACGGTCGAGCAGTACTTC,CASSASPRTVEQYF
TRBD1,-,TRBV5-1,TRBJ1-3,TGCGCCAGCAGGAGAGATACAGGGGTGACATCTGGAAACACCATATATTTT,CASRRDTGVTSGNTIYF
TRBD2,-,TRBV7-6,TRBJ2-3,TGTGCCAGCAGCTTTAGACTAGCGGGGAACACAGATACGCAGTATTTT,CASSFRLAGNTDTQYF
TRBD1,-,TRBV19,TRBJ1-1,TGTGCCAGTAGTGATCGACAGGGCTACACTGAAGCTTTCTTT,CASSDRQGYTEAFF
TRBD2,-,TRBV19,TRBJ2-1,TGTGCCAGTATGTCCGAGACGGGAGGGTACAATGAGCAGTTCTTC,CASMSETGGYNEQFF